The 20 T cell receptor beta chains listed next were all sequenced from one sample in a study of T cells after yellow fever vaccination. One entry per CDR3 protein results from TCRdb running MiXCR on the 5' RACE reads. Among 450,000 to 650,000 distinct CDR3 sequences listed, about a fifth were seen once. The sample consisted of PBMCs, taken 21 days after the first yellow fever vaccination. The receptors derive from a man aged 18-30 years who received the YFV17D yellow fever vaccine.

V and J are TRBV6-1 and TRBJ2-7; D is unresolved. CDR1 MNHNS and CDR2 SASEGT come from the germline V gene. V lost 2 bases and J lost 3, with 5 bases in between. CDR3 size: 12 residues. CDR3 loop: CASSEMSYEQYV. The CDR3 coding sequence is TGTGCCAGCAGTGAAATGAGCTACGAGCAGTACGTC.

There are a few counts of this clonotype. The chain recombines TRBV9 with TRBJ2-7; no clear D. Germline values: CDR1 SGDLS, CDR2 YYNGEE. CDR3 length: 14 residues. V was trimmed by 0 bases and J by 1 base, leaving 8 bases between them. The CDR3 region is CASSVDAGSYEQYF. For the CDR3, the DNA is TGTGCCAGCAGCGTAGACGCCGGATCCTACGAGCAGTACTTC.

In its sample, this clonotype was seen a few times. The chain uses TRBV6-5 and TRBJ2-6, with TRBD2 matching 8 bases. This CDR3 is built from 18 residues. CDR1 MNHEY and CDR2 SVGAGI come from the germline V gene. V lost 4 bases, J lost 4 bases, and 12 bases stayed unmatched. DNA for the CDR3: TGTGCCAGCAGTTCTGCTCCGGGGGGGCCCTGGGGGGCCAACGTCCTGACTTTC. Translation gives CASSSAPGGPWGANVLTF.

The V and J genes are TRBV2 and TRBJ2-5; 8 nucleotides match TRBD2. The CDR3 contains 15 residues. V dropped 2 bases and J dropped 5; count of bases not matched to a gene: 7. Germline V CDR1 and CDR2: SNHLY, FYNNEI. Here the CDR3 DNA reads TGTGCCAGCAGTGAACCGGGGGGGCTAAGGGAGACCCAGTACTTC. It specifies CASSEPGGLRETQYF. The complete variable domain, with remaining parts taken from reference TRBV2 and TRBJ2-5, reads EPEVTQTPSHQVTQMGQEVILRCVPISNHLYFYWYRQILGQKVEFLVSFYNNEISEKSEIFDDQFSVERPDGSNFTLKIRSTKLEDSAMYFCASSEPGGLRETQYFGPGTRLLVL.

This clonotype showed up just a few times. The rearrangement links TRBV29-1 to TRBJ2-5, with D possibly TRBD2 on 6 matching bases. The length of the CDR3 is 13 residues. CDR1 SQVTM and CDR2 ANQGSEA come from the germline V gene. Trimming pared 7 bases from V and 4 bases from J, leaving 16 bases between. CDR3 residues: CSAEPSAGETQYF. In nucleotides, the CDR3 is TGCAGCGCCGAACCTAGCGCAGGAGAGACCCAGTACTTC.

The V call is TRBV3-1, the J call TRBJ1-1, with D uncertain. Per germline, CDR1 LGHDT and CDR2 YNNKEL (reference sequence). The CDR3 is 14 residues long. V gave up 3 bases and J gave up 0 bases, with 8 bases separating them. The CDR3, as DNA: TGTGCCAGCAGCCACGAGCTGATGAACACTGAAGCTTTCTTT. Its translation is CASSHELMNTEAFF.

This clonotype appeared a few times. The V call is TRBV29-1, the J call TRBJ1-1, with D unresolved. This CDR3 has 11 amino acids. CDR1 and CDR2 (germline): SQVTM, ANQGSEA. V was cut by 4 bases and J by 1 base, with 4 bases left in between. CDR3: CSVGENTEAFF. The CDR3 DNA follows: TGCAGCGTTGGAGAGAACACTGAAGCTTTCTTT.

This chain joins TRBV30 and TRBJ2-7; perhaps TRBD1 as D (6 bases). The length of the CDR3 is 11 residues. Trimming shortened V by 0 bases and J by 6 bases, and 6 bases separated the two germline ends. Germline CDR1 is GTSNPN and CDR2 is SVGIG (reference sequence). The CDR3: CAWSVQGEQYF. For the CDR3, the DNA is TGTGCCTGGAGTGTACAGGGCGAGCAGTACTTC.

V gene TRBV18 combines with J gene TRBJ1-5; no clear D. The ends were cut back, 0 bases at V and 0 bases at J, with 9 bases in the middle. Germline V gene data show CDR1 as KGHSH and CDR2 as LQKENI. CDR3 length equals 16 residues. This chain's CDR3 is CASSPPGQYSNQPQHF. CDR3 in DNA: TGTGCCAGCTCACCACCCGGGCAATATAGCAATCAGCCCCAGCATTTT.

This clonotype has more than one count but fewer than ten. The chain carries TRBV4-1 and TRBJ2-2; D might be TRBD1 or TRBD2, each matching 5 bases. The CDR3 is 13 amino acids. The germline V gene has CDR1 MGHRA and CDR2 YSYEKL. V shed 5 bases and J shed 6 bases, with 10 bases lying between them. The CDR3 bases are TGCGCCAGCAGCGCCCGGGGCCCCGGGGAGCTGTTTTTT. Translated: CASSARGPGELFF.

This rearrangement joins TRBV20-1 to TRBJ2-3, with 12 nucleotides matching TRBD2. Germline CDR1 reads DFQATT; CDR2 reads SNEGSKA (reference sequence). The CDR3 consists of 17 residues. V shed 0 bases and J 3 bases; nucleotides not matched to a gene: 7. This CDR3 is CSARDRTSGDGTDTQYF. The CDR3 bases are TGCAGTGCTAGAGATCGGACTAGCGGGGATGGAACAGATACGCAGTATTTT.

The CDR3 DNA is TGTGCCAGCAGGGCTTCTTACGGATTCGGGAGCGAAGCTTTCTTT. Its translation: CASRASYGFGSEAFF. V usage is TRBV28 and J usage is TRBJ1-1; D is undetermined. Germline V gene data show CDR1 as MDHEN and CDR2 as SYDVKM. The CDR3 is 15 residues long. V lost 6 bases and J lost 8, with 22 bases in between.

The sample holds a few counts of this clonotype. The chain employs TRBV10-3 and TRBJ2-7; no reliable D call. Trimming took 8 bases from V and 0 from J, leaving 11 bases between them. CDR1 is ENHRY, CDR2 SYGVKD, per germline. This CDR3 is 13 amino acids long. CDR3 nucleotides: TGTGCCATCCTAGACGGAAGCTCCTACGAGCAGTACTTC. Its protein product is CAILDGSSYEQYF.

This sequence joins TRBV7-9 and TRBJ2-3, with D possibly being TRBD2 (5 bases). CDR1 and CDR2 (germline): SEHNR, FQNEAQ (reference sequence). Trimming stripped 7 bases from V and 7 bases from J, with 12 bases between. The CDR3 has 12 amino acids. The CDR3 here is CASKRERNTQYF. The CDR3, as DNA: TGTGCCAGCAAGAGGGAGAGAAATACGCAGTATTTT.

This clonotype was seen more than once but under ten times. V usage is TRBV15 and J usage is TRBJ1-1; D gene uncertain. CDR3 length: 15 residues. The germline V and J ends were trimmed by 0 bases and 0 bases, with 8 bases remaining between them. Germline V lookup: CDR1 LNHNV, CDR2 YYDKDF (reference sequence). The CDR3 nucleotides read TGTGCCACCAGCAGAGATGGGAGGCTGAACACTGAAGCTTTCTTT. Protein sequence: CATSRDGRLNTEAFF.

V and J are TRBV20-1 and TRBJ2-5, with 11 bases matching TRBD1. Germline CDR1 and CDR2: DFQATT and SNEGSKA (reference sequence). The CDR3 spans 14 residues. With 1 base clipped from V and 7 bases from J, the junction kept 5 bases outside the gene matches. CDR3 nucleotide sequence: TGCAGTGCTAGAGTTGGGACAGGGGGGGGGACCCAGTACTTC. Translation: CSARVGTGGGTQYF.

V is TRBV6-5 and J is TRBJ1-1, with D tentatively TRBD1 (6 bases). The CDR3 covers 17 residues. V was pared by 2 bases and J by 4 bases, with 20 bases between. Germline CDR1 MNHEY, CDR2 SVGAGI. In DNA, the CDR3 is TGTGCCAGCAGTTACGGGTTCGGGGGCCCCGTGAGCACTGAAGCTTTCTTT. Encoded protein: CASSYGFGGPVSTEAFF.

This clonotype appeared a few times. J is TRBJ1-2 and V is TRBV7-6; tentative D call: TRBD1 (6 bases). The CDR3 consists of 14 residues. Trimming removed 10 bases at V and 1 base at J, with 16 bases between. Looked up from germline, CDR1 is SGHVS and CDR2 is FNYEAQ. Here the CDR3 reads CATRGREGNYGYTF. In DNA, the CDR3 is TGTGCCACCAGGGGAAGGGAGGGTAACTATGGCTACACCTTC. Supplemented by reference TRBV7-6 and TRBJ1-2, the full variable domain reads GAGVSQSPRYKVTKRGQDVALRCDPISGHVSLYWYRQALGQGPEFLTYFNYEAQQDKSGLPNDRFSAERPEGSISTLTIQRTEQRDSAMYRCATRGREGNYGYTFGSGTRLTVV.

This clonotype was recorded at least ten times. CDR3 in DNA: TGTGCCAGCACCCTTGGGGGAAAAGAGACCCAGTACTTC. As protein: CASTLGGKETQYF. The chain links TRBV28 to TRBJ2-5; either TRBD1 or TRBD2 may fit D (5 bases each). There are 13 residues in the CDR3. V shed 7 bases and J shed 3 bases, with 12 bases lying between them. In germline, CDR1 is MDHEN, CDR2 SYDVKM.

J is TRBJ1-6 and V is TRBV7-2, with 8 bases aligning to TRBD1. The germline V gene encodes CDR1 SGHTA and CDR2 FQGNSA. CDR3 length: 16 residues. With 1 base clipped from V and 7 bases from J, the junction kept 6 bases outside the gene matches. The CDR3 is CASSLDYRGENSPLHF. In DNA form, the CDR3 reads TGTGCCAGCAGCTTAGATTACAGGGGGGAAAATTCACCCCTCCACTTT. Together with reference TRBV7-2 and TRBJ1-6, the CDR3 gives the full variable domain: GAGVSQSPSNKVTEKGKDVELRCDPISGHTALYWYRQSLGQGLEFLIYFQGNSAPDKSGLPSDRFSAERTGGSVSTLTIQRTQQEDSAVYLCASSLDYRGENSPLHFGNGTRLTVT.